Sequencing of this T cell receptor beta chain was carried out in a study of T cells after yellow fever vaccination. The CDR3 sequence is 14 residues long. Germline V gene data show CDR1 as MNHNS and CDR2 as SASEGT. The V and J ends lost 9 bases and 2 bases respectively, with 17 bases between them. Template-switching 5'RACE yielded the TCR cDNA; a universal primer site and UMIs were added in the process. MiXCR was run by TCRdb on the 5' RACE reads, yielding one entry per CDR3 protein. In the table there are around 530,000 distinct CDR3 sequences, roughly a sixth of which are singletons. The source of this sequence is a man between 18 and 29 years old who received the YFV17D yellow fever vaccine. The chain employs TRBV6-1 and TRBJ2-7, with unresolved D. The sample in question was PBMCs, obtained about 5 days after the first yellow fever vaccination. CDR3 DNA sequence: TGTGCCAGGCAAGGGTTGTCCGCTCCCTACGAGCAGTACTTC. This gives the protein CARQGLSAPYEQYF.